Below, 10 T cell receptor beta chains from the same sample are listed, as sequenced in a study of blood T cell repertoires in COVID-19. Here immunoSEQ multiplex PCR was the method, and the copy in TCRdb shows in-frame clones only, minus some. The sample holds roughly 170,000 clones, roughly 78% seen once. Sequenced: peripheral blood. Receptor source: an older woman with COVID-19, enrolled during active disease.

The V and J genes are TRBV25-1 and TRBJ1-5; a possible D gene is TRBD1 (5 bases). The V gene's germline CDR1 is MGHDK and CDR2 SYGVNS. V gave up 3 bases and J gave up 3 bases, with 9 bases separating them. The CDR3 sequence is 14 residues long. This chain's CDR3 is CASSEAGNNQPQHF. CDR3 nucleotide sequence: TGTGCCAGCAGTGAGGCAGGGAACAATCAGCCCCAGCATTTT.

This chain links TRBV7-3 with TRBJ2-7, with TRBD1 matching over 8 bases. The V segment lost 5 bases and the J segment 2 bases; nucleotides outside the gene matches: 5. The CDR3 consists of 14 residues. The V gene's germline CDR1 is SGHTA and CDR2 FQGTGA. DNA of the CDR3: TGTGCCAGCAGCCCAGGACAGGGCACCTACGAGCAGTACTTC. It specifies CASSPGQGTYEQYF. Looking up the rest from reference TRBV7-3 and TRBJ2-7 gives the full variable domain: GAGVSQTPSNKVTEKGKYVELRCDPISGHTALYWYRQSLGQGPEFLIYFQGTGAADDSGLPNDRFFAVRPEGSVSTLKIQRTERGDSAVYLCASSPGQGTYEQYFGPGTRLTVT.

The chain has TRBV27 and TRBJ2-7; no firm D call. Germline V gene sequence: CDR1 MNHEY, CDR2 SMNVEV (reference sequence). V lost 2 bases and J 2 bases, leaving 10 bases between the germline ends. The CDR3 extends over 14 amino acids. CDR3 coding DNA: TGTGCCAGCAGTTTAGCAGGATTCACCTACGAGCAGTACGTC. Its protein product is CASSLAGFTYEQYV.

The rearrangement joins TRBV10-1 to TRBJ2-1; a weak D match, TRBD2 (6 bases). The CDR3 covers 13 residues. Germline V gene data show CDR1 as WNHNN and CDR2 as SYGVQD (reference sequence). V was pared by 2 bases and J by 10 bases, with 12 bases between. The CDR3 DNA reads TGCGCCAGCAGTGAGGGGCGGGGCCAAGAGCAGTTCTTC. Protein product: CASSEGRGQEQFF.

The gene calls are TRBV4-1 and TRBJ2-7; weak D call: TRBD1 (5 bases). The CDR3 totals 15 residues. V gave up 4 bases and J gave up 3 bases, with 16 bases separating them. Germline-derived CDR1 and CDR2 are MGHRA and YSYEKL. The CDR3 nucleotides are TGCGCCAGCAGCCCTACCCTAGGGGCAGTCTACGAGCAGTACGTC. Translation gives CASSPTLGAVYEQYV.

The V call is TRBV5-1, the J call TRBJ2-1, with 14 bases that match TRBD2. V trimming: 0 bases; J trimming: 9 bases; junction bases outside the gene matches: 14. The CDR3 has 19 amino acids. Germline V gene sequence: CDR1 SGHRS, CDR2 YFSETQ. The CDR3 DNA is TGCGCCAGCAGCTTGGTCGGGACTAGCGGGAGTCAGACATATGGTGAGCAGTTCTTC. It codes for CASSLVGTSGSQTYGEQFF.

CDR3 protein: CASSQAVSSEPYGYTF. The DNA for the CDR3 is TGTGCCAGCAGCCAAGCTGTTTCTAGTGAACCCTATGGCTACACCTTC. The chain links TRBV4-2 to TRBJ1-2; D ambiguous. V lost 1 base to trimming and J lost 4 bases, with 16 bases between them. CDR1 and CDR2 from the germline V gene are LGHNA and YNFKEQ. CDR3 length: 16 amino acids.

V usage is TRBV6-2 or TRBV6-3 and J usage is TRBJ1-1; TRBD1 matches at 7 bases. The V gene end was trimmed by 5 bases and the J gene end by 1 base; junction bases not matched to a gene: 13. The CDR3 has 17 residues. Germline V lookup: CDR1 MNHEY, CDR2 SVGEGT. The CDR3 sequence is CASSRSDRKTSNTEAFF. The CDR3 nucleotides are TGTGCCAGCAGTCGCTCGGACAGGAAAACGTCGAACACTGAAGCTTTCTTT.

The J gene is TRBJ1-2, the V gene TRBV18; TRBD1 is a possible D gene (6 bases). In germline, CDR1 is KGHSH, CDR2 LQKENI. V was shortened by 4 bases and J by 8 bases, with 17 bases between the two germline ends. This CDR3 contains 14 residues. The chain's CDR3 is CASSLRQGLDGYTF. In DNA form, the CDR3 reads TGTGCCAGCTCACTGCGGCAGGGGCTCGACGGCTACACCTTC.

The chain employs TRBV19 and TRBJ2-2; TRBD1 agrees at 9 bases. CDR1 and CDR2 from the germline V gene are LNHDA and SQIVND (reference sequence). V lost 4 bases, J lost 5 bases, and 8 bases stayed unmatched. This CDR3 region has 16 residues. The CDR3 DNA reads as TGTGCCAGTAGTAACCAGGACAGGGGAGGAACCGGGGAGCTGTTTTTT. It yields the protein CASSNQDRGGTGELFF. Filled out from reference TRBV19 and TRBJ2-2, the complete variable domain reads DGGITQSPKYLFRKEGQNVTLSCEQNLNHDAMYWYRQDPGQGLRLIYYSQIVNDFQKGDIAEGYSVSREKKESFPLTVTSAQKNPTAFYLCASSNQDRGGTGELFFGEGSRLTVL.